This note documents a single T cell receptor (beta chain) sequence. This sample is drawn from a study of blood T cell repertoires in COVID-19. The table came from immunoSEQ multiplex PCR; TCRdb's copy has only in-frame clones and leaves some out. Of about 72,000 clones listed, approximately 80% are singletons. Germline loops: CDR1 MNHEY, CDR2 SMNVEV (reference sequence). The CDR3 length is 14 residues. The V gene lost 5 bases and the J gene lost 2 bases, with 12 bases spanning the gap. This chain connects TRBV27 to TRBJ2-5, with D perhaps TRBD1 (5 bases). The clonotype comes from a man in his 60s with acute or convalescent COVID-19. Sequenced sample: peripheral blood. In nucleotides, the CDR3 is TGTGCCAGCAGTCCCCAGGACAAACAAGAGACCCAGTACTTC. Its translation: CASSPQDKQETQYF.